This T cell receptor beta chain originates from a study of cytomegalovirus exposure and HLA in healthy donors. Study-level results: Reportedly, cytomegalovirus status was diagnosed with high sensitivity and specificity. The authors listed 150 to 200 TCR beta chains as cytomegalovirus-associated.

The repertoire was sequenced with immunoSEQ multiplex PCR; TCRdb's copy has only in-frame clones and lacks some. The table includes roughly 300,000 clones, roughly 90% detected once. The donors were members of the validation cohort, which comprised about 130 subjects and was separate from the first cohort of 600 to 850 subjects. The CDR3 contains 13 residues. From germline, CDR1 is SGHDT and CDR2 YYEEEE. V shed 4 bases and J 9 bases; nucleotides not matched to a gene: 9. This clone was seen only a few times. No antigen is known for it. The rearrangement uses TRBV5-6 and TRBJ2-7; TRBD1 matches 8 bases. Sequencing input: PBMCs. The TCR originated in a woman aged 18-29 years in good health and CMV-seronegative. The CDR3 reads CASSPDRGMRQYF. The CDR3 nucleotides are TGTGCCAGCAGCCCAGACAGGGGAATGAGGCAGTACTTC.